This T cell receptor (beta chain) was observed in a study of CD8 T cells in ankylosing spondylitis. TCRdb reprocessed the 5' RACE reads with MiXCR, giving one entry per CDR3 protein. This sample carries some 140,000 distinct CDR3 sequences, roughly 8.8% of them seen once, and the ten largest clones take 7.3%. This clonotype was counted at least ten times. The CDR3 is made up of 14 amino acids. Trimming removed 6 bases from V and 4 bases from J; junction bases left unmatched: 9. Germline V lookup: CDR1 DFQATT, CDR2 SNEGSKA (reference sequence). The sequence derives from a male donor with ankylosing spondylitis. The genes are TRBV20-1 and TRBJ2-1, with TRBD1 matching 7 bases. Material for sequencing was synovial fluid, either unsorted or a sorted T cell fraction (not recorded which). CDR3 protein: CSADSGTEYNEQFF. As DNA, the CDR3 is TGCAGTGCCGACTCCGGGACAGAGTACAATGAGCAGTTCTTC.